This TCR beta chain was found in a study of T-cell memory formation after mild COVID-19. At the level of the study: There were largely donor-specific TCR clusters.

Findings and limits, study-wide: Researchers could not confirm that second-wave clones peaking on day 37 targeted SARS-CoV-2. Balance between CD4 and CD8 was seen in clones contracting day 15 to 85, and a CD4+ lean was seen in later expanders.

Notes on this clonotype: What it binds is unknown.

Germline lookup yields CDR1 LNHDA and CDR2 SQIVND (reference sequence). The CDR3 has 14 residues. Trimming pared 3 bases from V and 8 bases from J, leaving 16 bases between. Constant-segment primers served in 5'RACE that generated TCR alpha and TCR beta cDNA libraries bearing sample barcodes and UMIs. From the 5' RACE reads, TCRdb called clonotypes with MiXCR, one entry per CDR3 protein. Counted here are around 500,000 distinct CDR3 sequences, roughly 18% occurring once; the ten biggest clones make up around 12%. This TCR derives from an adult woman who had mild COVID-19 (a few samples of this study predate the infection). Cell type and time point are not known. Sequencing used PBMCs or a T cell subset sorted from them (not recorded which). The V gene is TRBV19, the J gene TRBJ1-2, with D possibly being TRBD1 (5 bases). The CDR3 here is CASSISGLGHGYTF. The DNA of the CDR3 is TGTGCCAGTAGTATTTCTGGGTTGGGGCACGGCTACACCTTC.